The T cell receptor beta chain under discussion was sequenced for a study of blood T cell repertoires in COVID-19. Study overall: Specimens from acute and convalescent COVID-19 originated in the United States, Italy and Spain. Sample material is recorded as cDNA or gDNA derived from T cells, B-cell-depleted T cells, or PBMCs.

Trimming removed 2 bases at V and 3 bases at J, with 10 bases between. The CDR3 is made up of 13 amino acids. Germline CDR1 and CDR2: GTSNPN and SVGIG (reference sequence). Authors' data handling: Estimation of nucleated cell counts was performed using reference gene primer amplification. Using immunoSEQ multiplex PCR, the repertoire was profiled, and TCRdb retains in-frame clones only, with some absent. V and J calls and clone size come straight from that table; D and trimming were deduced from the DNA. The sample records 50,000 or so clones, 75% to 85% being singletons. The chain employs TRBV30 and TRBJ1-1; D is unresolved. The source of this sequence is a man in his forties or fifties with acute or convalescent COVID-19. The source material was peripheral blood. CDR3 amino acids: CAWSRAKYTEAFF. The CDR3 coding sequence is TGTGCCTGGAGTAGAGCAAAATACACTGAAGCTTTCTTT.